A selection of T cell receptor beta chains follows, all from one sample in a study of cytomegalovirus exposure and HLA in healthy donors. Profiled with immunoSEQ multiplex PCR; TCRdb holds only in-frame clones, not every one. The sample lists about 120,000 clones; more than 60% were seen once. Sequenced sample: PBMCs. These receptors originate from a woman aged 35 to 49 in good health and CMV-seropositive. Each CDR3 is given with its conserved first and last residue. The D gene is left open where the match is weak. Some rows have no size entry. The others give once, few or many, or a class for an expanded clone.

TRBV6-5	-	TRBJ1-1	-	TGTGCCAGCAGTTACTCATCGGGGGGCGCGAGGTCCGCGGCTTTCTTT	CASSYSSGGARSAAFF
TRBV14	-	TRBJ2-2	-	TGTGCCAGCAGCCAAGACCCGGGTCCCATCAACACCGGGGAGCTGTTTTTT	CASSQDPGPINTGELFF
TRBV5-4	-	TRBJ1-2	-	TGTGCCAGCAGCTCTTTCACCGGGACAGGCTACACCTTC	CASSSFTGTGYTF
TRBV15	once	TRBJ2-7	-	TGTGCCACCAGCAGAGTGGGCAGGGGGGCCTACGAGCAGTACTTC	CATSRVGRGAYEQYF
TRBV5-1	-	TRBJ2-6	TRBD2	TGCGCCAGCAGCTTACCCGGGACTAGCGAGGAAGATAGCTCTGGGGCCAACGTCCTGACTTTC	CASSLPGTSEEDSSGANVLTF
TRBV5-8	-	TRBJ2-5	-	TGTGCCAGCAGCCGAGACAGTAGGGAGACCCAGTACTTC	CASSRDSRETQYF
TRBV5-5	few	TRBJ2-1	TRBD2	TGTGCCAGCAGCCAAACCTACCCGGGAGCGGGGGGTGAGCAGTTCTTC	CASSQTYPGAGGEQFF
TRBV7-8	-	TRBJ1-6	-	TGTGCCAGCAGCTTCGGGTCCTATAATTCACCCCTCCACTTT	CASSFGSYNSPLHF
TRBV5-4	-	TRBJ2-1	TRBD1	TGTGCCAGCAGCTCTCCCGGGACAGGGGTACGTGAGCAGTTCTTC	CASSSPGTGVREQFF
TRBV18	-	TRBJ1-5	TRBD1	TGTGCCAGCTCACCACCAATAGGACAGGGGCGTAGCAATCAGCCCCAGCATTTT	CASSPPIGQGRSNQPQHF
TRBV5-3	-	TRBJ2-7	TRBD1	TGTGCCAGAAGCTTGGCGCCTACTCGGGACAGGGGCCACGAGCAGTACTTC	CARSLAPTRDRGHEQYF
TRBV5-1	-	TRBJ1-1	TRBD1	TGCGCCAGCAGCTTCGGACAGGGGGGTGAAGCTTTCTTT	CASSFGQGGEAFF
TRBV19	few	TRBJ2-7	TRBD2	TGTGCCAGTAGTCCCGGGACTACCACCTACGAGCAGTACTTC	CASSPGTTTYEQYF
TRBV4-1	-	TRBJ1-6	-	TGCGCCAGCAGCCTCCGGGTCGCGGCGAGCACCTATAATTCACCCCTCCACTTT	CASSLRVAASTYNSPLHF
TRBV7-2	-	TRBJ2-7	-	TGTGCCAGCAGCTCGAGGATCCAGTCCTACGAGCAGTACTTC	CASSSRIQSYEQYF
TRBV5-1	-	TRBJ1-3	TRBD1	TGCGCCAGCAGCTCCTCCGGGACAGCCGGAAACACCATATATTTT	CASSSSGTAGNTIYF
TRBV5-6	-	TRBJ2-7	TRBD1	TGTGCCAGCAGCTTGGAGGGGACAGGGGGGACCTACGAGCAGTACTTC	CASSLEGTGGTYEQYF
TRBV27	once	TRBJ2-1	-	TGTGCCAGCAGAGGGAGGGGGGCACCTGGGGAGTTCTTC	CASRGRGAPGEFF
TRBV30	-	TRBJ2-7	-	TGTGCCTGGAGTAAGGGGCAGGGGCCCGGCGAGCAGTACTTC	CAWSKGQGPGEQYF
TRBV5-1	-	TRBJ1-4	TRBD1	TGCGCCAGCAGCCCACCCCTCGGGACAGGGGAGAGCGAAAAACTGTTTTTT	CASSPPLGTGESEKLFF
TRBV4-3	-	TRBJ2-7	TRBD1	TGCGCCAGCAGCCGATCGGGACAGGGCTTTTCCGAGCAGTACTTC	CASSRSGQGFSEQYF
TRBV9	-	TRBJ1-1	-	TGTGCCAGCAGCCCCCGGTCGGAGAACGCTGAAGCTTTCTTT	CASSPRSENAEAFF
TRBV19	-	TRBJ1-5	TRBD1	TGTGCCAGTACGGACAGGGGCAATCAGCCCCAGCATTTT	CASTDRGNQPQHF
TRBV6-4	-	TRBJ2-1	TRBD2	TGTGCCAGCAGTGAACTAGCGGGGAGCCTCTACAATGAGCAGTTCTTC	CASSELAGSLYNEQFF
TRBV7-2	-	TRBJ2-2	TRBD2	TGTGCCAGCAGCTTATTTTCCCAGGCGGGGGGGAGCACCGGGGAGCTGTTTTTT	CASSLFSQAGGSTGELFF
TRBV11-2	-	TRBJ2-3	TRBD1	TGTGCCAGCAGCCTACAGGGGACAGATACGCAGTATTTT	CASSLQGTDTQYF
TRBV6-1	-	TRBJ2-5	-	TGTGCCAGCAGTGAAAGTTTACACGGGCAAGAGACCCAGTACTTC	CASSESLHGQETQYF
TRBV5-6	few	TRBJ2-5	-	TGTGCCAGCAGCCGCACAGACAGCGAAGAGACCCAGTACTTC	CASSRTDSEETQYF
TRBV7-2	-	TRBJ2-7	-	TGTGCCAGCAGCTTTCCGTTTAGCTCCTACGAGCAGTACTTC	CASSFPFSSYEQYF
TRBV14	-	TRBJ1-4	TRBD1	TGTGCCAGCAGCCCGCAACGACAGGGCGGTAATGAAAAACTGTTTTTT	CASSPQRQGGNEKLFF
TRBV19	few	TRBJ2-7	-	TGTGCCAGCTCGCCCTGGCGGGACAGCTCCTACGAGCAGTACTTC	CASSPWRDSSYEQYF
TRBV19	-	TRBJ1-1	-	TGTGCCAGTAGACCCAGGGGCCTAACCATGAACACTGAAGCTTTCTTT	CASRPRGLTMNTEAFF